The clone carrying this TCR beta chain has a handful of counts. The entry originates in a study of CD8 T cells in ankylosing spondylitis. For TCR beta, libraries came from quantitative 5'-RACE with molecular barcodes. MiXCR, run by TCRdb on the 5' RACE reads, gives a single entry per CDR3 protein. The data contain 150,000 to 200,000 distinct CDR3 sequences, roughly 18% of them seen just once; the ten biggest clones take up approximately 8%. The CDR3 spans 13 residues. Trimming cost V 8 bases and J 4 bases, with 11 bases left between them. Material for sequencing was blood, either unsorted or a sorted T cell fraction (not recorded which). The source of this sequence is a male donor with ankylosing spondylitis or in good health (not recorded which). The chain combines TRBV12-3 or TRBV12-4 with TRBJ1-4; TRBD1 might be the D (5 bases). This CDR3 is CASSRDHNEKLFF. The CDR3 DNA reads as TGTGCCAGCTCGAGGGACCATAATGAAAAACTGTTTTTT.